Below are 7 T cell receptor beta chains sequenced from a single sample in a study of patients and donors after allogeneic stem cell transplantation. TCRdb ran MiXCR on the RT-PCR reads and lists one entry per CDR3 protein. The table has some 880,000 distinct CDR3 sequences, more than 15% seen once. Material: blood, either unsorted or a sorted T cell fraction (not recorded which). The source is a human donor who was either an allogeneic HSCT recipient or a stem cell or donor lymphocyte infusion donor (not recorded which). It is not recorded whose cells these are; they may come from a transplant donor.

This chain uses TRBV7-2 with TRBJ2-7; D ambiguous. The CDR3 extends over 15 amino acids. The V and J ends lost 3 bases and 2 bases respectively, with 14 bases between them. Per the germline V gene, CDR1 is SGHTA and CDR2 is FQGNSA. The CDR3 spells CASSFTGALAYEQYF. DNA of the CDR3: TGTGCCAGCAGCTTCACGGGCGCGTTGGCCTACGAGCAGTACTTC.

The table lists this clonotype with a few counts. The chain links TRBV5-1 to TRBJ1-2; TRBD1 aligns across 10 bases. The J segment lost 2 bases and the V segment lost 4 bases, leaving 5 bases of the junction unmatched. Germline CDR1 reads SGHRS; CDR2 reads YFSETQ. This CDR3 is 15 amino acids long. This CDR3 is CASSIRQGANYGYTF. In DNA form, the CDR3 reads TGCGCCAGCAGCATTCGACAGGGGGCGAACTATGGCTACACCTTC.

The J gene is TRBJ1-2, the V gene TRBV30, with D perhaps matching TRBD1 (6 bases). V was shortened by 4 bases and J by 4 bases, with 13 bases between the two germline ends. Germline V lookup: CDR1 GTSNPN, CDR2 SVGIG (reference sequence). CDR3 length: 13 amino acids. CDR3 DNA: TGTGCCTGGATGGGGGGCGCGGGCTATGGCTACACCTTC. Protein product: CAWMGGAGYGYTF. Complete variable domain (other parts from reference TRBV30 and TRBJ1-2): SQTIHQWPATLVQPVGSPLSLECTVEGTSNPNLYWYRQAAGRGLQLLFYSVGIGQISSEVPQNLSASRPQDRQFILSSKKLLLSDSGFYLCAWMGGAGYGYTFGSGTRLTVV.

In this sample, this clonotype turned up a few times. The gene calls are TRBV24-1 and TRBJ2-1; D gene uncertain. The germline V gene has CDR1 KGHDR and CDR2 SFDVKD. This CDR3 is built from 15 residues. Trimming stripped 0 bases from V and 8 bases from J, with 13 bases between. The CDR3 is CATSDLSPTGDEQFF. The CDR3 nucleotides are TGTGCCACCAGTGATTTGAGCCCGACTGGGGATGAGCAGTTCTTC.

The chain carries TRBV24-1 and TRBJ2-5, with 7 bases aligning to TRBD1. V lost 6 bases, J lost 4 bases, and 4 bases stayed unmatched. This CDR3 is built from 13 residues. The germline V gene has CDR1 KGHDR and CDR2 SFDVKD. The CDR3 here is CATSRQGRETQYF. The CDR3 DNA sequence: TGTGCCACCAGTAGACAGGGACGAGAGACCCAGTACTTC.

CDR3 nucleotides: TGCAGTGCCGGCCGGGGGGGGCGCGTTTACGAGCAGTACTTC. It encodes CSAGRGGRVYEQYF. J is TRBJ2-7 and V is TRBV20-1; 8 positions agree with TRBD2. V gave up 6 bases and J gave up 4 bases; unmatched junction bases: 11. The CDR3 consists of 14 residues. The V gene's germline CDR1 is DFQATT and CDR2 SNEGSKA (reference sequence).

V and J are TRBV12-3 or TRBV12-4 and TRBJ1-1; possibly TRBD1 for D (5 bases). V lost 1 base, J lost 4 bases, and 13 bases lay in between. The CDR3 length is 15 residues. The CDR3 DNA follows: TGTGCCAGCAGTTTAGGGGCCGTGGGGGGCACTGAAGCTTTCTTT. Translation: CASSLGAVGGTEAFF.